The TCR beta chain under discussion was sequenced for a study of identical twins. There are many counts of this clonotype. Its antigen is unidentified. The CDR3 runs 14 residues. Trimming removed 7 bases from V and 1 base from J, with 12 bases in between. TCRdb processed the 5' RACE reads anew with MiXCR; each CDR3 protein has one entry. The top ten hold less than 2% of the sample, which has 200,000 or so distinct CDR3 sequences, more than 6.5% seen once. Findings and limits, study-wide: Compared with unrelated sharing, twin-shared out-of-frame alpha sequences had more low-probability sequences. Out-of-frame TCR alpha sharing observed in monozygotic twins exceeded model estimates.

With no exceptions, donors were healthy Caucasians. This sample also belongs to another study, concerning yellow fever vaccine responses in identical twins.

The chain uses TRBV12-3 or TRBV12-4 and TRBJ2-3, with a possible D match to TRBD2 (5 bases). The receptor's source is a young woman in good health. The sequenced sample consisted of memory (CD45RO+) T cells sorted from blood. The CDR3 protein is CASTGSLGTDTQYF. The CDR3 DNA reads TGTGCCAGCACGGGGAGTTTGGGCACAGATACGCAGTATTTT.